This entry features one T cell receptor (beta chain) sequence. Antigen unknown. Germline V CDR1 and CDR2: SEHNR, FQNEAQ (reference sequence). This CDR3 is 15 amino acids long. V lost 5 bases, J lost 4 bases, and 12 bases lay in between. Repertoires were generated with immunoSEQ multiplex PCR, while TCRdb's copy carries only in-frame clones and drops some. The table shows about 1.5 million clones, with 95% to 99% occurring only once. This sample was taken from a study of shared clonotypes between healthy human individuals. Study findings and constraints: Sorted-subset sequencing, rarefaction showed, was incomplete despite large depth.

The V and J genes are TRBV7-9 and TRBJ2-6; the D is unclear. The sequenced sample consisted of naive CD4+ T cells sorted from blood. Regarding subset: CD45RA+ positively selected. This TCR was sampled from a man aged 30-40 years in good health. The CDR3: CASSQVGRGANVLTF. CDR3 bases: TGTGCCAGCAGCCAAGTAGGACGCGGGGCCAACGTCCTGACTTTC.